Below, one T cell receptor beta chain is given with its context. Its antigen is currently unknown. These data originate in a study of blood T cells in healthy people across ages. The wider study: Roughly one uniquely barcoded beta molecule per two T cells was captured.

Study findings and constraints: Both naive CD4+ cell counts and diversity were greater in long-lived donors than in aged donors.

Each donor was a healthy Caucasian individual from Russia, aged roughly 6 to 90. The CDR3 has 15 residues. Per the germline V gene, CDR1 is SGDLS and CDR2 is YYNGEE. V trimming: 3 bases; J trimming: 5 bases; junction bases outside the gene matches: 7. It was with a sample-barcoded 5' primer and a J-beta primer mix that a second PCR of roughly 7 to 11 cycles was run. A template-switch adaptor that had 12 random nucleotides put a tag on each cDNA molecule. TCRdb passed the 5' RACE reads through MiXCR, listing each CDR3 protein once. The table records 1.6 million or so distinct CDR3 sequences, 34% of them present only once.

The TCR comes from a woman aged 25 to 45 in good health. The V and J genes are TRBV9 and TRBJ2-1; 8 nucleotides agree with TRBD1. The sample comprised blood. CDR3 coding DNA: TGTGCCAGCAGCGCCGGACAGGGTTTCCACAATGAGCAGTTCTTC. Protein sequence: CASSAGQGFHNEQFF.